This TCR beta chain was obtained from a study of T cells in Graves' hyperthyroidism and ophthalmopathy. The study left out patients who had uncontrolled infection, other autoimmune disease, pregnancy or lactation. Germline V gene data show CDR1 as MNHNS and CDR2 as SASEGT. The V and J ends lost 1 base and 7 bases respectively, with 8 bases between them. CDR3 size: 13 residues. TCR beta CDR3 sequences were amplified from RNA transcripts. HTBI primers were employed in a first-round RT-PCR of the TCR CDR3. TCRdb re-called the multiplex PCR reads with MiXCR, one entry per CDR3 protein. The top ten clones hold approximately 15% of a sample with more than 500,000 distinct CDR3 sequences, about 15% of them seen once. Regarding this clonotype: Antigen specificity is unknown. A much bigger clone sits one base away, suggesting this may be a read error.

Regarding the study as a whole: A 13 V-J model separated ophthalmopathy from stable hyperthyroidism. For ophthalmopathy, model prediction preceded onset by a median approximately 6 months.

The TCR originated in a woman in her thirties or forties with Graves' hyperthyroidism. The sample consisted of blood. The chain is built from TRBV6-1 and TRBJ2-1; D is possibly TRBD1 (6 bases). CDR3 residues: CASSEDRVNEQFF. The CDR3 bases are TGTGCCAGCAGTGAAGACAGGGTTAATGAGCAGTTCTTC.